This is a list of T cell receptor beta chains from one sample in a study of cytomegalovirus exposure and HLA in healthy donors. TCRdb's table, derived via immunoSEQ multiplex PCR, lists solely in-frame clones and lacks some. Of over 150,000 clones in the sample, about 80% were seen once. The specimen was PBMCs. The receptor set was obtained from a woman aged 40 to 49 in good health and CMV-seronegative. The CDR3 runs from the conserved cysteine through the conserved F or W. A D gene is named only where the DNA matches it firmly. Clone size is shown for a subset of rows, as once, few, many or a class of expanded clone.

size	V	J	D	CDR3
.	TRBV5-4	TRBJ2-7	.	CASSWGDRDSYEQYF
.	TRBV27	TRBJ1-2	.	CASSPHAGTLGYTF
.	TRBV11-2	TRBJ2-2	TRBD1	CASSLIQGMGELFF
.	TRBV27	TRBJ2-1	.	CASSFGGFDEQFF
.	TRBV25-1	TRBJ2-1	.	CASSVPGRDEQFF
.	TRBV7-2	TRBJ2-7	TRBD1	CASSPRDSHSEQYF
few	TRBV27	TRBJ1-1	.	CASRPQGIDTEAFF
.	TRBV4-2	TRBJ1-5	.	CASSQEYSNQPQHF
.	TRBV10-3	TRBJ2-5	TRBD1	CAIGGGETQYF
.	TRBV10-1	TRBJ2-2	.	CASSLASGTGELFF
.	TRBV29-1	TRBJ1-1	.	CSVDGFLNTEAFF
.	TRBV6-5	TRBJ1-2	TRBD1	CASSYGTGVNYGYTF
.	TRBV28	TRBJ2-3	TRBD1	CASSSADRGDTQYF
once	TRBV4-1	TRBJ1-4	TRBD1	CASSLVQGGQLGEKLFF
few	TRBV28	TRBJ1-5	.	CASAAGNQPQHF
.	TRBV28	TRBJ1-2	.	CASSFWGDGYTF
.	TRBV7-9	TRBJ2-7	TRBD1	CASSLETGTEQYF
.	TRBV30	TRBJ1-4	.	CAWSKTDRPGEKLFF
.	TRBV6-6	TRBJ1-5	.	CASARSGGGNQPQHF
.	TRBV6-5	TRBJ2-7	TRBD1	CASSYSPGTGFSEQYF
.	TRBV6-5	TRBJ1-6	.	CASSSWQDQSPLHF
.	TRBV30	TRBJ1-4	.	CAWSSVREKLFF
.	TRBV10-3	TRBJ2-3	TRBD2	CAINREGAGVYTDTQYF
.	TRBV19	TRBJ1-5	.	CASSIDPPGVNQPQHF
.	TRBV6-1	TRBJ1-5	.	CASSQTGNSNQPQHF
.	TRBV29-1	TRBJ2-1	TRBD1	CSVDGGQGVFNEQFF
.	TRBV15	TRBJ1-3	.	CATSNERRASSGNTIYF
.	TRBV29-1	TRBJ2-1	TRBD1	CSDREGGQFF
.	TRBV19	TRBJ2-1	.	CASRDTTQQFF
.	TRBV19	TRBJ2-7	TRBD1	CASSIVGQGPYEQYF
.	TRBV7-8	TRBJ1-6	.	CASSPRLAALNSPLHF
.	TRBV5-1	TRBJ1-2	TRBD1	CASSLDRGYGYTF